Following are 9 T cell receptor beta chains from one sample sequenced in a study of neoadjuvant nivolumab and ipilimumab in lung cancer. Sequenced by immunoSEQ multiplex PCR; TCRdb stores in-frame clones only, minus some. The sample has about 7,300 clones, around 83% seen once; the top ten hold around 6.5%. The specimen was tumor tissue, collected after neoadjuvant nivolumab, alone or with ipilimumab, at or shortly before surgery. The receptor set was obtained from an adult with non-small cell lung cancer.

The rearrangement uses TRBV5-1 and TRBJ2-1; a weak D match, TRBD1 (6 bases). CDR3 length: 13 amino acids. Germline CDR1 is SGHRS and CDR2 is YFSETQ. Trimming shortened V by 4 bases and J by 5 bases, and 10 bases separated the two germline ends. CDR3 DNA: TGCGCCAGCAGCATCGGGACAAACAATGAGCAGTTCTTC. Translation gives CASSIGTNNEQFF.

The CDR3 sequence is CASSLWSGRSSYEQYF. The CDR3 nucleotides are TGTGCCAGCAGCTTGTGGAGCGGGCGGAGCTCCTACGAGCAGTACTTC. This chain joins TRBV28 and TRBJ2-7; D is perhaps TRBD2 (6 bases). Between the trimmed V and J ends, which lost 6 bases and 0 bases, there was a span of 18 bases. The CDR3 spans 16 residues. The germline V gene has CDR1 MDHEN and CDR2 SYDVKM.

The chain has TRBV28 and TRBJ1-6; D gene uncertain. CDR1 and CDR2 from the germline V gene are MDHEN and SYDVKM. The CDR3 sequence is 15 residues long. The V gene lost 1 base and the J gene lost 11 bases, with 15 bases spanning the gap. The CDR3 DNA is TGTGCCAGCAGTTTATCCATGGGAGAGTACCCACCCCTCCACTTT. This codes for CASSLSMGEYPPLHF.

The table lists this clone with a count of one. The V gene is TRBV7-2, the J gene TRBJ1-1; D is unclear. This CDR3 has 15 residues. Germline lookup yields CDR1 SGHTA and CDR2 FQGNSA. With 3 bases removed from V and 0 bases from J, the gap between germline ends came to 11 bases. CDR3 amino acids: CASSFSTRMNTEAFF. CDR3 coding DNA: TGTGCCAGCAGCTTTTCGACAAGAATGAACACTGAAGCTTTCTTT.

The chain combines TRBV27 with TRBJ1-4; D is undetermined. This CDR3 region has 14 residues. Trimming shortened V by 3 bases and J by 5 bases, and 10 bases separated the two germline ends. Germline CDR1 is MNHEY and CDR2 is SMNVEV (reference sequence). This chain's CDR3 is CASSFGGPNEKLFF. The CDR3 DNA reads as TGTGCCAGCAGTTTCGGAGGCCCCAATGAAAAACTGTTTTTT.

This sequence joins TRBV27 and TRBJ1-6; no definite D call. This CDR3 is built from 13 residues. Germline CDR1 reads MNHEY; CDR2 reads SMNVEV (reference sequence). Trimming removed 3 bases from V and 10 bases from J, with 10 bases in between. The CDR3 region has the DNA TGTGCCAGCAGTTTCGAGGGTAGGTCACCCCTCCACTTT. Encoded protein: CASSFEGRSPLHF.

The V and J genes are TRBV7-9 and TRBJ2-1; the D is unclear. Germline values: CDR1 SEHNR, CDR2 FQNEAQ (reference sequence). V dropped 2 bases and J dropped 10 bases, with 15 bases sitting between them. The CDR3 loop spans 14 amino acids. The CDR3: CASSLSRLWEEQFF. The CDR3 DNA reads TGTGCCAGCAGCTTAAGTCGGCTATGGGAAGAGCAGTTCTTC. The full variable domain, rest sourced from reference TRBV7-9 and TRBJ2-1, is DTGVSQNPRHKITKRGQNVTFRCDPISEHNRLYWYRQTLGQGPEFLTYFQNEAQLEKSRLLSDRFSAERPKGSFSTLEIQRTEQGDSAMYLCASSLSRLWEEQFFGPGTRLTVL.

The rearrangement uses TRBV6-5 and TRBJ1-4, with TRBD1 matching over 10 bases. V was clipped by 5 bases and J by 5 bases; unmatched bases: 2. Germline V gene data show CDR1 as MNHEY and CDR2 as SVGAGI. The CDR3 totals 14 residues. CDR3 coding DNA: TGTGCCAGCAGTCGGGACAGGGGAAATGAAAAACTGTTTTTT. Protein: CASSRDRGNEKLFF.

This clone came up once. This CDR3 reads CASSRTTRTVALVYEQYF. The CDR3, as DNA: TGTGCCAGCAGCCGTACTACGCGGACAGTAGCGTTGGTCTACGAGCAGTACTTC. V and J are TRBV11-2 and TRBJ2-7, with a possible D match to TRBD1 (6 bases). This CDR3 is 18 amino acids long. V shed 5 bases and J shed 3 bases, with 26 bases lying between them. The germline CDR1 and CDR2 sequences are SGHAT and FQNNGV.